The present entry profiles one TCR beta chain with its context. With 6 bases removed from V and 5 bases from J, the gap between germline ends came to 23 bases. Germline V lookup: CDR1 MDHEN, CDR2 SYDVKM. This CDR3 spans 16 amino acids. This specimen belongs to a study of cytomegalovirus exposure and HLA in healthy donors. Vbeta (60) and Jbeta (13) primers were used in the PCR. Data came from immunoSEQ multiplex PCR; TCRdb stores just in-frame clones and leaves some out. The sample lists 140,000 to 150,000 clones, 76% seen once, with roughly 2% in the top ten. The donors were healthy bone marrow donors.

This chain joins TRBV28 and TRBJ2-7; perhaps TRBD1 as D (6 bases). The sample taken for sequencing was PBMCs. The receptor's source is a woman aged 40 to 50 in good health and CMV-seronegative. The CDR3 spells CASSDPGSGRGNEQYF. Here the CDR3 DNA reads TGTGCCAGCAGCGATCCGGGCTCCGGCAGGGGTAACGAGCAGTACTTC. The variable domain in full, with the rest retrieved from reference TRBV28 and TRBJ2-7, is DVKVTQSSRYLVKRTGEKVFLECVQDMDHENMFWYRQDPGLGLRLIYFSYDVKMKEKGDIPEGYSVSREKKERFSLILESASTNQTSMYLCASSDPGSGRGNEQYFGPGTRLTVT.